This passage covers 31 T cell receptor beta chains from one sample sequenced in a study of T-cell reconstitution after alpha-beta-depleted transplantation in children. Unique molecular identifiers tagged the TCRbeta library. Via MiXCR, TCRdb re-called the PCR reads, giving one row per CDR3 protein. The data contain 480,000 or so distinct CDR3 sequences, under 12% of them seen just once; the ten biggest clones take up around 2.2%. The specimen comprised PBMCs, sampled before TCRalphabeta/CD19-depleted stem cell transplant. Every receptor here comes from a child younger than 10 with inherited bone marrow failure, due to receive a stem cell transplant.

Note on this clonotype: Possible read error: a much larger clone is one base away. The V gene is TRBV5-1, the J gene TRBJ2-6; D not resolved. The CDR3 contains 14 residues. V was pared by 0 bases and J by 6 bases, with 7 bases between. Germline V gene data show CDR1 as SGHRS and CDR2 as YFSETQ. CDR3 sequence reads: CASSLDPEANVLTF. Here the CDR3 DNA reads TGCGCCAGCAGCTTGGATCCTGAGGCCAACGTCCTGACTTTC.

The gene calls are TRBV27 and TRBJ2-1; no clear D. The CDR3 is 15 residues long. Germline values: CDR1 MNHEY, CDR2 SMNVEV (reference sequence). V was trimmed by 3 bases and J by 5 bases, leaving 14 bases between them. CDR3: CASSFIRLRHNEQFF. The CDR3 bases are TGTGCCAGCAGTTTTATCCGGCTTCGCCACAATGAGCAGTTCTTC.

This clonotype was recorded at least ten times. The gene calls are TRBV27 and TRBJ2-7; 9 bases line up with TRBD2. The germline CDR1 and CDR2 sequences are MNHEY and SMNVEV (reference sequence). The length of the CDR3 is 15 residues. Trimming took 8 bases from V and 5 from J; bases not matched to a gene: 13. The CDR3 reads CASVRIGLAPHEQYF. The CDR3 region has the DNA TGTGCCAGCGTCCGAATAGGACTAGCGCCCCACGAGCAGTACTTC.

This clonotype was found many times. The CDR3 DNA follows: TGTGCCAGCAGTTTGCGACAGGACAATGAGCAGTTCTTC. This sequence encodes CASSLRQDNEQFF. The rearrangement links TRBV28 to TRBJ2-1, with D perhaps matching TRBD1 (6 bases). Trimming stripped 3 bases from V and 5 bases from J, with 8 bases between. This CDR3 contains 13 residues. Germline values: CDR1 MDHEN, CDR2 SYDVKM.

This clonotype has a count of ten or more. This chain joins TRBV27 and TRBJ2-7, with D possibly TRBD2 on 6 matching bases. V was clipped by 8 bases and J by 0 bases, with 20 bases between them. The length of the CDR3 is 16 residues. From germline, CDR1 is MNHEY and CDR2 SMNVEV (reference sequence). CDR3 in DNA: TGTGCCAGCCGACCCCTGGCACTCGGGAGCTCCTACGAGCAGTACTTC. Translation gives CASRPLALGSSYEQYF.

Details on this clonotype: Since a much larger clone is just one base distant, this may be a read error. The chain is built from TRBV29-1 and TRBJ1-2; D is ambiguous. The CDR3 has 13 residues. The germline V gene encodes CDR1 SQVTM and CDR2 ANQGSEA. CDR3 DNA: TGCAACGTTGCGGTGGGTATGGACTATGGCTACACCTTC. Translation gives CNVAVGMDYGYTF. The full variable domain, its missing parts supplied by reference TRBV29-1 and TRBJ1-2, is SAVISQKPSRDICQRGTSLTIQCQVDSQVTMMFWYRQQPGQSLTLIATANQGSEATYESGFVIDKFPISRPNLTFSTLTVSNMSPEDSSIYLCNVAVGMDYGYTFGSGTRLTVV.

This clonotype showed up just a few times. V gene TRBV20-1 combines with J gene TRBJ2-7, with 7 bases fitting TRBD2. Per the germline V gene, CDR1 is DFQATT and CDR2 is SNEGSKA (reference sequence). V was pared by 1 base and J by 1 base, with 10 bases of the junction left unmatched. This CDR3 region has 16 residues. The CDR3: CSARGSLAEASYEQYF. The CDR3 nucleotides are TGCAGTGCTAGAGGCAGTCTAGCGGAAGCTTCCTACGAGCAGTACTTC.

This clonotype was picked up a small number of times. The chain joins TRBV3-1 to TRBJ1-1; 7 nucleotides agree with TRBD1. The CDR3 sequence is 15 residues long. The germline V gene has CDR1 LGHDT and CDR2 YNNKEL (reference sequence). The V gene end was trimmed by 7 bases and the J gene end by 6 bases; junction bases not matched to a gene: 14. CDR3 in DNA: TGTGCCAGCATCTACAGACCCAGGGGGTGCGCTGAAGCTTTCTTT. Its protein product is CASIYRPRGCAEAFF.

CDR3 sequence: CASRRLSYEQYF. The CDR3 DNA sequence: TGTGCCAGCAGGCGATTGAGCTACGAGCAGTACTTC. This rearrangement joins TRBV2 to TRBJ2-7; unclear D gene. Deletions cut 6 bases from V and 3 bases from J, with 9 bases between. The CDR3 consists of 12 residues. Germline CDR1 and CDR2: SNHLY and FYNNEI.

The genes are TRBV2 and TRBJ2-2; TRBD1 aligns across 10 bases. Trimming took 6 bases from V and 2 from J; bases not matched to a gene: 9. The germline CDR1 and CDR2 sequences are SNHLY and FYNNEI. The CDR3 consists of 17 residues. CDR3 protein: CASSETGTGANTGELFF. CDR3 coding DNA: TGTGCCAGCAGCGAAACCGGGACAGGGGCCAACACCGGGGAGCTGTTTTTT.

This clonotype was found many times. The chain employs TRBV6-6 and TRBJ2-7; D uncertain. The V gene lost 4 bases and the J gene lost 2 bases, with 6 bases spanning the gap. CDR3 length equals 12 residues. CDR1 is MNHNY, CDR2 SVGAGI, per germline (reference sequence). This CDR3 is CASSLRAYEQYF. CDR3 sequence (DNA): TGTGCCAGCAGTTTACGGGCCTACGAGCAGTACTTC.

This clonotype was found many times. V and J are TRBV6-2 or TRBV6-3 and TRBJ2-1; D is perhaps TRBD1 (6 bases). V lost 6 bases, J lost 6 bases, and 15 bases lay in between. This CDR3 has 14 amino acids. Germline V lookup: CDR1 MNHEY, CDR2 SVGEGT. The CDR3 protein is CASSLQNRVNEQFF. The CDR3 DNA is TGTGCCAGCAGCCTCCAGAACAGGGTCAATGAGCAGTTCTTC.

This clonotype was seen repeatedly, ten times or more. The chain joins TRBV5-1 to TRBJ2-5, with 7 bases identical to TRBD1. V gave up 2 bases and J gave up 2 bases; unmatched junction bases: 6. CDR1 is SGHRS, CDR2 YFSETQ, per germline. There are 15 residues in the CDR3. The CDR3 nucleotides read TGCGCCAGCAGCTTCTGGACAGGAACTCAAGAGACCCAGTACTTC. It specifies CASSFWTGTQETQYF.

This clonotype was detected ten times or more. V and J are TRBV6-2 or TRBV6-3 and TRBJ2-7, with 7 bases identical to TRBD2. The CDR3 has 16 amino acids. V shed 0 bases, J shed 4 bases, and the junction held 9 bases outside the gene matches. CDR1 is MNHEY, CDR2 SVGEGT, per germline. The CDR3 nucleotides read TGTGCCAGCAGTTACTCCCTCCGCGCGGGAGTATACGAGCAGTACTTC. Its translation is CASSYSLRAGVYEQYF.

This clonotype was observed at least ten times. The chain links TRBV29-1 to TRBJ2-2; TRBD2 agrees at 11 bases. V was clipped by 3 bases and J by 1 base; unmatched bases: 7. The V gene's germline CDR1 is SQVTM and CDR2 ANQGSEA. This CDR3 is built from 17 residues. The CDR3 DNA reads TGCAGCGTTGATGGTAGCGGGAGGGCCGGGAACACCGGGGAGCTGTTTTTT. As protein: CSVDGSGRAGNTGELFF.

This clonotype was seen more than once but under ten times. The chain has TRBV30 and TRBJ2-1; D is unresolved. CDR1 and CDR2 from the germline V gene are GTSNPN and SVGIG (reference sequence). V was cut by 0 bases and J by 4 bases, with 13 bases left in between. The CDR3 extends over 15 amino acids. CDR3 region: CAWSVSGGPYNEQFF. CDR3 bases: TGTGCCTGGAGTGTATCCGGCGGCCCATACAATGAGCAGTTCTTC. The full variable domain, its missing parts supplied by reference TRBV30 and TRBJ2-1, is SQTIHQWPATLVQPVGSPLSLECTVEGTSNPNLYWYRQAAGRGLQLLFYSVGIGQISSEVPQNLSASRPQDRQFILSSKKLLLSDSGFYLCAWSVSGGPYNEQFFGPGTRLTVL.

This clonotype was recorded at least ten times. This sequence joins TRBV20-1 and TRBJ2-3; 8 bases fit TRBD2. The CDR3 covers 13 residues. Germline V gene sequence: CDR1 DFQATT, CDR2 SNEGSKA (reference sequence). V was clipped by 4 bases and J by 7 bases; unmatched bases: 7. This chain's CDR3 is CSATSGPTNTQYF. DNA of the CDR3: TGCAGTGCTACTAGCGGGCCCACGAATACGCAGTATTTT.

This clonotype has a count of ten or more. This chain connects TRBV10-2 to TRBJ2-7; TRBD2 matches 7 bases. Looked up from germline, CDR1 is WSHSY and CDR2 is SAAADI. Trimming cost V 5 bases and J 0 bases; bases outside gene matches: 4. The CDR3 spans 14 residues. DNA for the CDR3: TGCGCCAGCAGTTGGGGACTACTCTCCTACGAGCAGTACTTC. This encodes CASSWGLLSYEQYF.

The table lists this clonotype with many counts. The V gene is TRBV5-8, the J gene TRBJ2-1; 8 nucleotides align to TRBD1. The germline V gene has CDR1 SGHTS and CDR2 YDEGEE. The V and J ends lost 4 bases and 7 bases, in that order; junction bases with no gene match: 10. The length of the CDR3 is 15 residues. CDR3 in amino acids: CASSPGTGRINEQFF. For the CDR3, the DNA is TGTGCCAGCAGCCCCGGGACAGGAAGAATTAATGAGCAGTTCTTC. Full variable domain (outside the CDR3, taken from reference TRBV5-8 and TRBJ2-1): EAGVTQSPTHLIKTRGQQATLRCSPISGHTSVYWYQQALGLGLQFLLWYDEGEERNRGNFPPRFSGRQFPNYSSELNVNALELEDSALYLCASSPGTGRINEQFFGPGTRLTVL.

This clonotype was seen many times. The CDR3 nucleotides read TGTGCCAGCAGTCGATCCGGGACAGGGGGTAGCTACGAGCAGTACTTC. It translates to CASSRSGTGGSYEQYF. The rearrangement uses TRBV28 and TRBJ2-7; 11 nucleotides match TRBD1. This CDR3 contains 16 residues. Looked up from germline, CDR1 is MDHEN and CDR2 is SYDVKM. V shed 5 bases, J shed 3 bases, and the junction held 9 bases outside the gene matches.

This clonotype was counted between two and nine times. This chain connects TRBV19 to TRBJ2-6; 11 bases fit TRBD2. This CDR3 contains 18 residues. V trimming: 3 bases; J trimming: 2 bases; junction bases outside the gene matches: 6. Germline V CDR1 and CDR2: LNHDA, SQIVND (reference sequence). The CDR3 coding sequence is TGTGCCAGTAGTATGATAGCGGGAGGGAGGGCTGGGGCCAACGTCCTGACTTTC. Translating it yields CASSMIAGGRAGANVLTF.

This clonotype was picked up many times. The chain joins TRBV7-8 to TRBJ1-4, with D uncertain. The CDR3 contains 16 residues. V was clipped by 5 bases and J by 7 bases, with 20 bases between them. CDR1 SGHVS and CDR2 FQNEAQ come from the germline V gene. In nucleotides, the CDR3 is TGTGCCAGCAGCCCCGACCCGAGGGTCATTTCTGAAAAACTGTTTTTT. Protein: CASSPDPRVISEKLFF.

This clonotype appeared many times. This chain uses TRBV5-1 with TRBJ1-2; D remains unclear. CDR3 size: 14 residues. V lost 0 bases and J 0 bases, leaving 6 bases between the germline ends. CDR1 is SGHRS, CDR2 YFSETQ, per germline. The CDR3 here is CASSLGLSNYGYTF. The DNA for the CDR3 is TGCGCCAGCAGCTTGGGGTTGTCTAACTATGGCTACACCTTC.

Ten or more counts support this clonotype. In DNA form, the CDR3 reads TGTGCCATCAGTGGACTAGCGGGAGGAGAGACCCAGTACTTC. Its translation: CAISGLAGGETQYF. The chain employs TRBV10-3 and TRBJ2-5; 13 nucleotides align to TRBD2. The germline V gene has CDR1 ENHRY and CDR2 SYGVKD. The CDR3 length is 14 residues. V trimming: 4 bases; J trimming: 4 bases; junction bases outside the gene matches: 0.

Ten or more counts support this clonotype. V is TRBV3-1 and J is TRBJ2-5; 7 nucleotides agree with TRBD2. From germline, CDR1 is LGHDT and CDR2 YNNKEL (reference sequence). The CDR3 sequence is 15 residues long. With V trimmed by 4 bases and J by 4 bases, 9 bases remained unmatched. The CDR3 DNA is TGTGCCAGCAGCCCTCTGGGCGGGAGCCGAGAGACCCAGTACTTC. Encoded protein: CASSPLGGSRETQYF.

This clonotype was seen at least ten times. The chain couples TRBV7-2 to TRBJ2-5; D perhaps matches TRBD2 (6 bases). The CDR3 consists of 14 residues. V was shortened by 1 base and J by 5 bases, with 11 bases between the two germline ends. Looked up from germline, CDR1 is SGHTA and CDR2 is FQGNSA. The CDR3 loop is CASSLGTMRETQYF. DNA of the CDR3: TGTGCCAGCAGCTTAGGGACTATGAGGGAGACCCAGTACTTC.

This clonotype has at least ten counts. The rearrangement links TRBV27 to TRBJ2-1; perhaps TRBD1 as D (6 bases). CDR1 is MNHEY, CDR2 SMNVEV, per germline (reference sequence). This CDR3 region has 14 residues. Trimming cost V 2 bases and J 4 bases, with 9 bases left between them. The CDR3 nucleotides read TGTGCCAGCAGTTTACAGGGGCCATACAATGAGCAGTTCTTC. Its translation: CASSLQGPYNEQFF.

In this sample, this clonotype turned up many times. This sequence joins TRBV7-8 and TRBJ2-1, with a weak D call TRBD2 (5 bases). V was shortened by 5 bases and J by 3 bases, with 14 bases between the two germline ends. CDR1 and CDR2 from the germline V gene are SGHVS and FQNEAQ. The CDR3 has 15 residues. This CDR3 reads CASSPPGELYNEQFF. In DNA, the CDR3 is TGTGCCAGCAGCCCGCCCGGGGAGCTCTACAATGAGCAGTTCTTC.

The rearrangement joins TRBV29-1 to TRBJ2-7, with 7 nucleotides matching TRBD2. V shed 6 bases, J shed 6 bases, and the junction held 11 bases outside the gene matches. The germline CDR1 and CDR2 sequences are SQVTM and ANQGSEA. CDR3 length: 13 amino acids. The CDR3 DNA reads TGCAGCGTACACGAGCGGGGAGAGGGCGAGCAGTACTTC. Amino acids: CSVHERGEGEQYF.

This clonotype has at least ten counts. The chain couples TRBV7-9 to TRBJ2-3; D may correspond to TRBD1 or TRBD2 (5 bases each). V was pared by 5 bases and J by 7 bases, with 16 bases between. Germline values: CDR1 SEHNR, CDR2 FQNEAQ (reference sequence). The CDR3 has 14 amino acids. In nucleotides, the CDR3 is TGTGCCAGCAGCCCCGGGACCCCACGGTATACGCAGTATTTT. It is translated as CASSPGTPRYTQYF.

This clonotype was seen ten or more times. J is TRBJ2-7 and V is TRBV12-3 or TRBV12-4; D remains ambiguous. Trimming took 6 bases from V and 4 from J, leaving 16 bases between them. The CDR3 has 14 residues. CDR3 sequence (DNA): TGTGCCAGCAGCGAGACCGGACGGCGGTACGAGCAGTACTTC. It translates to CASSETGRRYEQYF.